This is a list of T cell receptor beta chains from one sample in a study of memory CD4+ T cells and cytomegalovirus serostatus. TCRdb keeps only in-frame clones here, not all; method: immunoSEQ multiplex PCR. The table includes tens of thousands of clones, 76% detected once. Sequencing used memory CD4+ T cells from blood. All receptors come from an adult in good health and CMV-seropositive. CDR3s include the opening cysteine and the closing phenylalanine or tryptophan. Fields, in order: V gene, D gene, J gene, clone size, CDR3 DNA, CDR3 protein. D genes are given only for firm matches. A clone size is listed for some rows: how often the clone was seen (once, few, many), or a class if it is expanded.

>TRBV6-1|.|TRBJ2-7|.
TGTGCCAGCAGATGGACAGTGCAAGCTAACGAGCAGTACTTC
CASRWTVQANEQYF
>TRBV29-1|.|TRBJ2-3|.
TGCAGCGTTGAAGCGGGAGTTCAAAATACGCAGTATTTT
CSVEAGVQNTQYF
>TRBV6-5|.|TRBJ2-7|.
TGTGCCAGCGGTCCTAGCGAGACCTACGAGCAGTACTTC
CASGPSETYEQYF
>TRBV6-5|TRBD2|TRBJ2-1|few
TGTGCCAGCAGTTACTCGGCTAGCGGAGCAAATGAGCAGTTCTTC
CASSYSASGANEQFF
>TRBV5-1|.|TRBJ2-1|.
TGCGCCAGCAGTCTCCTCGAAAATGAGCAGTTCTTC
CASSLLENEQFF
>TRBV6-5|TRBD1|TRBJ1-4|.
TGTGCCAGCAGACTAGGACAGGGGGGAGGAGAAAAACTGTTTTTT
CASRLGQGGGEKLFF
>TRBV11-2|.|TRBJ2-1|once
TGTGCCAGCAGCTTACCGCCGACTAGTTCCCCCGACAATGAGCAGTTCTTC
CASSLPPTSSPDNEQFF
>TRBV6-6|.|TRBJ2-4|.
TGTGCCAGCAGTTACCCCGGGGGCGGGAACATTCAGTACTTC
CASSYPGGGNIQYF
>TRBV9|.|TRBJ2-1|.
TGTGCCAGCAGCGTAGGCGGGGTTTGGGATGAGCAGTTCTTC
CASSVGGVWDEQFF
>TRBV5-4|TRBD2|TRBJ2-1|.
TGTGCCAGCAGCCCACTAGCGGGCTACAATGAGCAGTTCTTC
CASSPLAGYNEQFF
>TRBV9|.|TRBJ1-3|.
TGTGCCAGCAGCGCCCCTCGCCCCACCGGGGGAAACACCATATATTTT
CASSAPRPTGGNTIYF
>TRBV2|.|TRBJ2-7|.
TGTGCCAGCAACCTGGCCTACGAGCAGTACTTC
CASNLAYEQYF
>TRBV7-9|TRBD2|TRBJ2-5|.
TGTGCCAGCAACTCCGGGGGGGAGACCCAGTACTTC
CASNSGGETQYF
>TRBV11-2|TRBD1|TRBJ1-1|few
TGTGCCAGCAGCCCCCCGGGACAGTACACTGAAGCTTTCTTT
CASSPPGQYTEAFF
>TRBV6-6|TRBD2|TRBJ2-2|.
TGTGCCAGCACTAATAGTGGACTAGCGAACACCGGGGAGCTGTTTTTT
CASTNSGLANTGELFF
>TRBV5-1|.|TRBJ1-2|.
TGCGCCAGCAGCTTCGGGGTATCTAACTATGGCTACACCTTC
CASSFGVSNYGYTF
>TRBV28|TRBD1|TRBJ1-2|once
TGTGCCAGCAGTTTTCTCCTGACAGGGAACTATGGCTACACCTTC
CASSFLLTGNYGYTF
>TRBV21-1|.|TRBJ2-2|.
TGTGCCAGCAGCAAAGAACTTAGCGGGAGGACTGGCGGCCAGCTGTTTTTT
CASSKELSGRTGGQLFF
>TRBV27|.|TRBJ1-1|.
TGTGCCAGCAGTTTCGTGGGATCTGAAGCTTTCTTT
CASSFVGSEAFF
>TRBV7-2|.|TRBJ1-1|.
TGTGCCAGCAGCTTATTGAACAGGAGGGGGAACACTGAAGCTTTCTTT
CASSLLNRRGNTEAFF
>TRBV30|.|TRBJ1-4|.
TGTGCCTGGAATGGAGGGGCCGAAGGTGAAAAACTGTTTTTT
CAWNGGAEGEKLFF
>TRBV21-1|.|TRBJ1-4|.
TGTGCCAGCAGCGGGAGGGTTGGCACAGAAAATGAAAAACTGTTTTTT
CASSGRVGTENEKLFF
>TRBV5-1|TRBD2|TRBJ2-5|.
TGCGCCAGCACTCCCGCGAGCGGGGGGCGCGGGGAGACCCAGTACTTC
CASTPASGGRGETQYF
>TRBV9|TRBD1|TRBJ2-1|.
TGTGCCAGCAGCGACGTTGGACAGGGGTCCTACAATGAGCAGTTCTTC
CASSDVGQGSYNEQFF
>TRBV28|TRBD1|TRBJ2-3|once
TGTGCCGCCCCACCCCCACAGGGGGCCGGCACAGATACGCAGTATTTT
CAAPPPQGAGTDTQYF